This entry describes one T cell receptor (beta chain). Its matching antigen is unknown. The record originates from a study of human T cells and chemical hapten exposure. Findings of the study overall: Having alopecia, donors may respond immunologically unlike healthy people.

Stated time point: patch test 2, 6 weeks after DPC sensitization. The treatment was: therapeutic diphenylcyclopropenone sensitization with weekly scalp DPC. The starting material, unfractionated whole blood, was used for total RNA extraction. Germline V CDR1 and CDR2: LGHNA, YSLEER. This CDR3 comprises 15 residues. V was trimmed by 0 bases and J by 2 bases, leaving 10 bases between them. In TCRdb, the RACE reads were re-called with MiXCR into one record per CDR3 protein. The repertoire holds just over 350,000 distinct CDR3 sequences, 6% to 7% seen once, with 4.5% to 6% in the top ten. This receptor was identified in a woman aged 18-30 years with alopecia areata. Some clones in this sample may be carry-over from other donors' samples. Sequencing used whole blood, obtained in connection with sensitization to the hapten diphenylcyclopropenone (DPC). V gene TRBV4-3 combines with J gene TRBJ1-2; D not resolved. CDR3 sequence (DNA): TGCGCCAGCAGCCAAGAGGGAGATACGAACTATGGCTACACCTTC. Translation: CASSQEGDTNYGYTF.